The rows below give T cell receptor beta chains drawn from one sample of a study of cytomegalovirus exposure and HLA in healthy donors. Repertoires were generated with immunoSEQ multiplex PCR, while TCRdb's copy carries only in-frame clones and drops some. The profile covers 65,000 to 100,000 clones, with 93% appearing a single time and around 3.5% taken by the ten largest. Sequenced sample: PBMCs. The receptors shown here come from a woman aged 25-40 years in good health and CMV-seronegative. CDR3s leave out the opening cysteine and the closing phenylalanine or tryptophan. Clone size is not always given. Where it is, it says once, few, many or a class for expanded clones.

J,V,size,CDR3
TRBJ2-7,TRBV27,once,ASSSKTGSSYEQY
TRBJ2-3,TRBV5-1,-,ASSRNTGGSGDTQY
TRBJ2-3,TRBV2,-,ASRRDSPPDTQY
TRBJ2-7,TRBV10-2,-,ASYPSRGYEQY
TRBJ2-7,TRBV5-1,-,ASSRAGTGEPYEQY
TRBJ1-1,TRBV6-6,-,ASSYIITGAEAF
TRBJ2-3,TRBV5-1,-,ASSPRGRGVDTQY
TRBJ1-1,TRBV4-3,-,ASSQSQTGFDTEAF
TRBJ2-7,TRBV7-7,-,ASSLGVGLSYEQY
TRBJ2-7,TRBV6-5,-,ASSYLQDGLH
TRBJ2-3,TRBV4-2,once,ASSREKVRGSSTDTQY
TRBJ1-1,TRBV9,-,ASSVVYQGEAF
TRBJ2-7,TRBV7-2,-,ASSTGQGSGEQY
TRBJ1-2,TRBV5-1,-,ASKPAYRGHNYGYT
TRBJ2-7,TRBV6-5,-,ASSNGQISYEQY
TRBJ2-6,TRBV28,-,ASSLQISGANVLT
TRBJ2-5,TRBV15,-,ATSRDLGGEETQY
TRBJ2-3,TRBV19,-,ASRKRGFSTDTQY
TRBJ1-1,TRBV23-1,-,ASSHRSGLYPFPRNTEAF
TRBJ2-1,TRBV23-1,-,ASSHGSLGGGPSYDEQF
TRBJ2-1,TRBV7-9,once,ASSRTGGPYNEQF
TRBJ2-1,TRBV19,-,ASTNDRGSYNEQF
TRBJ2-7,TRBV27,-,ASSLKGLGAYEQY
TRBJ1-1,TRBV2,-,ASSDMTGSGEAF
TRBJ1-5,TRBV30,-,ASSVRGVRNQPQH
TRBJ1-1,TRBV19,-,ATRERHIGLNTEAF
TRBJ2-7,TRBV6-6,-,ASSYSTSGSHEQY
TRBJ2-1,TRBV5-1,-,ASSLEDRAGNEQF
TRBJ1-1,TRBV5-1,-,ASSLITGGMTEAF
TRBJ1-4,TRBV6-1,-,ASSLTGATNEKLF
TRBJ1-2,TRBV5-4,-,ASSFGQVFYGYT
TRBJ1-1,TRBV4-1,-,ASSHLTGSVNTEAF
TRBJ1-2,TRBV4-3,-,ASSQDTAPGGQGNYGYT
TRBJ2-7,TRBV7-9,-,ASSPGLAGGSSYEQY
TRBJ2-3,TRBV25-1,-,ASRTSGSTDTQY